Described below is a single TCR beta chain sequence and its context. The target antigen is unknown. These data originate in a study of graft-versus-host responses after intestinal transplantation. At the level of the study: Grafts that recipients had were multivisceral, liver-intestinal, or isolated intestinal transplants. Once they had received anti-thymocyte globulin induction, all recipients took tacrolimus and steroids for around three years. Study-level findings and limits: High graft-versus-host to host-versus-graft clonal ratios were seen in allografts of patients with graft-donor T cell macrochimerism. GvH clones surfaced in recipient marrow, some emerging earlier in ileum or blood.

This CDR3 has 18 amino acids. V lost 0 bases and J lost 2, with 14 bases in between. Per the germline V gene, CDR1 is MGHRA and CDR2 is YSYEKL. Libraries were prepared by immunoSEQ multiplex PCR; TCRdb keeps only in-frame clonotypes and omits some of them. The sample includes more than 80,000 clones, around 86% seen only once; the top ten take 17%. This receptor was obtained from a human donor who received an intestinal transplant. The sample in question was unstimulated CD8+ T cells sorted from spleen or lymph node cells, obtained before intestinal transplant. The chain joins TRBV4-1 to TRBJ1-6; D call uncertain. In DNA, the CDR3 is TGCGCCAGCAGCCAAGAGGAAATCGCTTTGGCCTATAATTCACCCCTCCACTTT. Translation: CASSQEEIALAYNSPLHF.